A single T cell receptor beta chain is shown here with its context. This entry belongs to a study of blood T cell repertoires in COVID-19. At the level of the study: Both acute and convalescent COVID-19 samples were obtained from the United States, Italy and Spain. Sources were T cells, B-cell-depleted T cells, or PBMCs; the material itself was cDNA or gDNA.

This CDR3 has 14 residues. The germline CDR1 and CDR2 sequences are SGHTA and FQGNSA. The V gene end was trimmed by 0 bases and the J gene end by 15 bases; junction bases not matched to a gene: 8. Authors' analysis steps: Researchers report that nucleated cell counts were estimated from reference gene primer amplification. The table came from immunoSEQ multiplex PCR; TCRdb's copy has only in-frame clones and leaves some out. The V and J calls and clone size were taken over from that table, and D and trimming were inferred from the DNA. The sample lists some 240,000 clones, approximately 80% occurring once.

What was sequenced was peripheral blood. This chain joins TRBV7-2 and TRBJ2-1; 10 bases match TRBD2. The origin of this receptor is a man aged 50 or older with active or convalescent COVID-19. The CDR3, as DNA: TGTGCCAGCAGCTTAGCGGGGCTAGCGGGAGATCCGTTCTTC. Translated: CASSLAGLAGDPFF. Full variable domain (rest looked up from reference TRBV7-2 and TRBJ2-1): GAGVSQSPSNKVTEKGKDVELRCDPISGHTALYWYRQSLGQGLEFLIYFQGNSAPDKSGLPSDRFSAERTGGSVSTLTIQRTQQEDSAVYLCASSLAGLAGDPFFGPGTRLTVL.